This T cell receptor (beta chain) was sequenced during a study of vaccination effects on CD4 cells after COVID-19. Study-wide context: Samples collected post-vaccine were obtained a median of 72 days after the second dose. Study-wide results and limits: Late in the post-vaccination period, infection-induced and vaccine-induced clones underwent marked clonal contraction.

About this clone itself: Its specificity is unknown.

Clones were sequenced by immunoSEQ multiplex PCR, and TCRdb holds only the in-frame ones, with some missing. The table has approximately 29,000 clones, more than 60% seen once. ViraFEST assay sequencing came after antigen-specific CD4+ T cells were expanded with viral peptide pools. CD4+ T cells were isolated after around ten days of culture. Two doses of either BNT162b2 or mRNA-1273 were given to each participant. The CDR3 is 18 residues long. CDR1 MNHNS and CDR2 SASEGT come from the germline V gene. V was shortened by 1 base and J by 3 bases, with 21 bases between the two germline ends. The receptor was derived from a human donor who received a COVID-19 vaccine. The V call is TRBV6-1, the J call TRBJ1-2; D may be TRBD1 (6 bases). Here the sequenced sample was CD4+ T cells from PBMCs cultured with HCoV-NL63 spike peptides, taken after COVID-19 vaccination. The CDR3 DNA is TGTGCCAGCAGTGAAGTCGTTTGGGGGGGCGGCCGAGACTATGGCTACACCTTC. Protein sequence: CASSEVVWGGGRDYGYTF.